The T cell receptor beta chain described here comes from a study of blood T cell repertoires in COVID-19. About the study: COVID-19 samples collected from the United States, Italy and Spain covered acute and convalescent phases.

This CDR3 has 16 amino acids. The germline V gene encodes CDR1 SGDLS and CDR2 YYNGEE. Germline trimming cut 3 bases from V and 5 bases from J; bases unmatched to any gene: 8. In the authors' methods: By means of reference gene primer amplification, nucleated cell counts were estimated. Only in-frame clones appear in the TCRdb table, and some are missing; sequencing was by immunoSEQ multiplex PCR. V, J and clone size derive from that table, while D and trimming were established from the DNA sequence. Of tens of thousands of clones in the sample, more than 80% were seen once. Sequencing used peripheral blood. The chain links TRBV9 to TRBJ2-5; 12 bases are shared with TRBD2. The receptor was isolated from a human donor with active COVID-19. The donor label of this sample is uncertain. The DNA of the CDR3 is TGTGCCAGCAGCGAAAGGACTAGCGGGGTAGGTGAGACCCAGTACTTC. It translates to CASSERTSGVGETQYF.